This T cell receptor beta chain was documented in a study of blood T cell repertoires in COVID-19. Study details: Researchers got acute and convalescent COVID-19 samples from the United States, Italy and Spain.

Profiled with immunoSEQ multiplex PCR; TCRdb holds only in-frame clones, not every one. The sample carries roughly 500,000 clones, about 88% recorded once. In Seattle, patients joined the study during active infection and were tracked longitudinally. Germline loops: CDR1 SQVTM, CDR2 ANQGSEA. V gave up 0 bases and J gave up 4 bases, with 15 bases separating them. This CDR3 is built from 15 residues. The receptor comes from a man aged 18-30 years with COVID-19, enrolled during active disease. This rearrangement joins TRBV29-1 to TRBJ1-2; D remains unclear. Material for sequencing was peripheral blood. CDR3 sequence (DNA): TGCAGCGTTGAAGATATACGGAGAAGTAGCTATGGCTACACCTTC. Translating gives CSVEDIRRSSYGYTF. The variable domain in full, with the rest retrieved from reference TRBV29-1 and TRBJ1-2, is SAVISQKPSRDICQRGTSLTIQCQVDSQVTMMFWYRQQPGQSLTLIATANQGSEATYESGFVIDKFPISRPNLTFSTLTVSNMSPEDSSIYLCSVEDIRRSSYGYTFGSGTRLTVV.